This T cell receptor (beta chain) was documented in a study of cytomegalovirus exposure and HLA in healthy donors (dated 2017 in TCRdb). Turning to the overall study: According to an earlier analysis of 587 of the donors, about 179 million T cells yielded 90 million to 130 million unique TCR beta sequences and about 300 Gb of sequence data. Among 398 genotyped donors of the cohort, an average of about 240,000 unique TCR beta nucleotide sequences were sequenced per donor, roughly 18% of them non-productive. The genetic ancestry cluster associated with self-reported Caucasian donors included 81% of the approximately 400 genotyped donors. The aim of the study was to test whether cataloging public T cell receptors could identify signatures of past pathogen exposure. To predict cytomegalovirus infection status, the study combined high-throughput TCR immunosequencing, statistical association of individual TCRs with disease status, and machine learning. An earlier analysis of around 640 of the donors used high-throughput TCR beta sequencing to judge whether each TCR beta V gene segment behaved as functional or pseudogenic. All discovery cohort repertoires had been generated using a single sequencing platform. The later analysis used no new phenotypic data to find candidate immune exposures, relying instead on TCR beta sequences and their occurrence across donors. The number of typed donors differed by locus: about 620-640 for A, B, C, DRB1 and DQB1; 522 for DQA1; 606 for DPA1; and 400 to 480 for DPB1. Using immunosequencing, the study profiled T cell repertoires from approximately 700 subjects and related those repertoires to cytomegalovirus serostatus. HLA typing included class I and class II loci at four-digit resolution. Alongside the repertoire data, information on donor age, sex, ethnicity and CMV serostatus was compiled. Approximately 310 gigabases of sequencing data and some 85 million unique TCR sequences were included in an early release covering about 700 HLA-typed donors. Along with the roughly 700-subject first cohort, a separate validation cohort of over 90 different subjects was used. In a later analysis, previously published TCR beta repertoires from about 640 donors were re-analyzed and high-resolution HLA genotyping was added so that TCR occurrence patterns could be studied. Five DR-DQ haplotypes were handled as single units for association and clustering, since linkage in the cohort was strong. A later genetic analysis took genome-wide SNP genotypes for 398 of the 666 donors and used that subset as a discovery cohort.

In total, just over 650 healthy bone marrow donors made up the cohort. Cohort members were all nominally healthy when sampled, although unrecorded immune exposures were likely present. The donor tested CMV seronegative and was one of the 352 seronegative cohort members. Every donor gave a peripheral blood sample, and the peripheral blood mononuclear cells from that sample were used for TCR beta sequencing. The Qiagen DNeasy Blood Extraction Kit was used to extract genomic DNA from the blood cell samples. CDR1 and CDR2 are drawn from the germline V gene (reference sequence): WNHNN, SYGVQD. A distance of 13 bases separates the germline ends of V and J, which lose 10 bases and 6 bases respectively. The CDR3 holds 11 amino acids from the cysteine to the phenylalanine. Only the CDR3 region is kept as DNA, spanning 33 bases read in frame from base 1. Worth noting for this clone: The specificity of this receptor is unknown.

Libraries were built with the immunoSEQ multiplex PCR assay. For the multiplex PCR, a mixture combining 60 forward primers for TCR Vbeta segments and 13 reverse primers for TCR Jbeta segments was used. The CDR3 region of rearranged TCR beta genes was amplified from genomic DNA with a multiplex PCR assay. On the Illumina HiSeq System, the amplified TCR beta libraries were sequenced as 87-base-pair reads. The authors' pipeline ran thus. A later analysis counted approximately 76 million unique TCR beta chains across the 666 repertoires, and about 10 million of these chains were shared by at least two donors. Raw reads were error-corrected and collapsed into unique sequences by a nearest-neighbor algorithm in which closely related sequences were merged to remove PCR and sequencing errors. CDR3 sequences were aligned to IMGT reference sequences to assign V, D and J gene segments. For a sequence to be retained, at least a six-nucleotide match to both a V gene segment and a J gene segment was required. A rearrangement counted as productive if the CDR3 had no stop codons and remained in frame with V and J, and every other rearrangement counted as non-productive. Following IMGT convention, CDR3 was defined as the stretch from the second conserved V-encoded cysteine up to the conserved J-encoded phenylalanine. Sequences without an unambiguous match to a single V gene segment were excluded from the earlier analysis of approximately 600 of the donors. An earlier analysis of almost 600 of the donors classified V segments as functional when productive rearrangements were above 56.7% and as segregating when the standard deviation between donors was above 5%. A statistical classification framework was built to diagnose cytomegalovirus status from the catalog of TCR beta chain sequences. In a later analysis, TCR nucleotide sequences were compared against IMGT/GENE-DB human TR gene sequences so that V and J genes could be assigned. A later analysis assigned CDR3 sequences and most-parsimonious VDJ recombination scenarios with the TCRdist pipeline. In a later analysis, every TCR beta chain was defined by the combination of its CDR3 amino acid sequence and its V-gene family, and reads without a unique V-gene family were dropped. As a way to deal with suspected cross-contamination and a sequencing artifact, a later analysis dropped 500 to 700 nucleotide sequences that were highly shared and had low generation probability. In a later analysis, a clonal expansion index was calculated for each public chain from normalized within-repertoire ranks of inferred template counts. Generation probabilities in a later analysis came from a VDJ recombination model fitted to out-of-frame rearrangements, and those results were checked against IGoR. Hypergeometric tests were used in a later analysis to score TCR-TCR, TCR-HLA and TCR-CMV co-occurrence, with a repertoire-size bias correction applied to the TCR pairs. A later analysis estimated false discovery rates by permuting HLA or CMV assignments 20 times. In a later analysis, co-occurring TCRs were grouped using DBSCAN, and TCRdist sequence similarity was added for clustering within HLA-allele-positive subsets. Repertoires with fewer than 30,000 or more than 120,000 public chains were left out of co-occurrence clustering, as were five repertoires with anomalous nucleotide sharing. Here the immuneACCESS table is served through TCRdb, limited to in-frame sequences with V and J called. Missing clones are a known gap in these copies; in checked studies unresolved V genes cover under half, and the rest lacks a known reason. V, J and clone size derive from that table, while D and trimming were established from the DNA sequence. The table held for this sample gives fewer than 75,000 clones. The leading ten clones occupy 15% to 20% of the sample.

Overall study results and their limits: Only TCR beta chains were sequenced in this cohort, and the absence of alpha or paired-chain data limited detectable features. HLA typing was unavailable for some donors at each locus, so association tests used only the typed subset. In a later analysis, most CMV-associated TCR beta chains were found to appear HLA-restricted, with HLA associations seemingly driven largely by CMV exposure. In an earlier analysis of some 500 of the donors, most TCR beta V segments appeared in productive rearrangements about 87% or about 30% of the time, broadly matching IMGT annotations. V-gene and J-gene trimming of TCR beta chains was associated with a missense DCLRE1C variant in a later genetic analysis, and the association was replicated in an independent cohort. Correlated functional status among segregating V segments might be attributable to linkage disequilibrium, but an unknown experimental factor could not be ruled out. In a later analysis, over 15,000 TCR beta sequences were associated with specific HLA alleles at a false discovery rate of 0.05. Because the 87-base-pair reads could not distinguish some IMGT-functional V segments, including TRBV6-2 and TRBV6-3, those segments were excluded. A total of some 180 TCR beta chains were listed by the study as associated with cytomegalovirus. In a later analysis, HLA-associated TCR beta chains were found to be more clonally expanded and to have lower generation probabilities than equally common non-associated chains. A further reported finding was that TCR beta sequences accurately predicted the HLA-A and HLA-B alleles for most subjects in the first cohort. In vitro tests confirmed that three of the cytomegalovirus-associated TCR beta chains recognize cytomegalovirus antigens. The presence/absence analyses assumed that sequencing depth was roughly uniform across donors, and that assumption may not be true. It was suggested by the authors that the approach could potentially be generalized to other disease states and immunological phenotypes. Several of the top co-occurrence clusters appeared to be linked to parvovirus B19, influenza, CMV and Epstein-Barr virus, according to a later analysis. Compared with the approximately 600-donor mean, donors in an Asian-associated ancestry cluster had fewer N-insertions in productive TCRs, according to a later genetic analysis. For the cohort, immune exposure information was limited to CMV serostatus. In a later analysis, TCR association rates were found to vary across HLA loci, with the most associated TCRs seen for DRB1 alleles and the fewest for HLA-C alleles. Strong co-occurrence of HLA alleles, especially DR and DQ, made assigning TCR associations to individual alleles difficult. The classifier was reported to diagnose cytomegalovirus status with high specificity and sensitivity in both the original and validation cohorts. A cluster of highly shared sequence variants was judged likely to be a technical artifact of the sequencing pipeline. The earlier analysis of 587 of the donors excluded approximately 17 rarely observed V segments, including chromosome 9 orphons, because counts were too low. Most TCR sequences were seen in very few donors, while some public TCRs were found in many individuals.

This TCR was sampled from a boy between 5 and 17 years old in good health and CMV-seronegative. Sequences were obtained from PBMCs. In this chain, TRBV10-1 is recombined with TRBJ2-7; no confident D gene assignment can be made. The DNA sequence is as follows: TGCGCCACTTCGGCTCTAGGCGAGCAGTACTTC. It translates as CATSALGEQYF.